Below are 27 T cell receptor beta chains sequenced from a single sample in a study of T cell responses to AZD1222 COVID-19 vaccine. This table comes from immunoSEQ multiplex PCR, and its TCRdb copy is limited to in-frame clones, with some not included. The table records 100,000 to 140,000 clones, around 90% of them present only once. Sequencing was performed on peripheral blood, taken on day 0 of AZD1222 vaccination. These receptors all stem from an adult in good health.

This clone came up once. The chain combines TRBV10-3 with TRBJ2-5; D might be TRBD2 (6 bases). V lost 0 bases to trimming and J lost 1 base, with 12 bases between them. This CDR3 region has 16 residues. Per germline, CDR1 ENHRY and CDR2 SYGVKD. Here the CDR3 reads CAISESTGGFQETQYF. The CDR3 DNA reads TGTGCCATCAGTGAGTCGACTGGAGGGTTCCAAGAGACCCAGTACTTC.

The chain uses TRBV5-8 and TRBJ2-7, with 7 bases matching TRBD1. The CDR3 covers 15 residues. Looked up from germline, CDR1 is SGHTS and CDR2 is YDEGEE. After removal of 3 bases from V and 0 bases from J, the junction contained 6 bases not matched to a gene. The CDR3 region is CASSSQGDSSYEQYF. CDR3 sequence (DNA): TGTGCCAGCAGCTCCCAGGGGGATAGCTCCTACGAGCAGTACTTC.

In DNA form, the CDR3 reads TGTGCCAGCAGCCTACGGACAACCACTGAAGCTTTCTTT. This gives the protein CASSLRTTTEAFF. This chain connects TRBV13 to TRBJ1-1; tentatively, D is TRBD1 (5 bases). Germline-derived CDR1 and CDR2 are PRHDT and FYEKMQ (reference sequence). CDR3 length equals 13 residues. Trimming left V 5 bases short and J 4 bases short, with 11 bases between. The full variable domain, its missing parts supplied by reference TRBV13 and TRBJ1-1, is AAGVIQSPRHLIKEKRETATLKCYPIPRHDTVYWYQQGPGQDPQFLISFYEKMQSDKGSIPDRFSAQQFSDYHSELNMSSLELGDSALYFCASSLRTTTEAFFGQGTRLTVV.

The rearrangement links TRBV6-2 or TRBV6-3 to TRBJ1-5, with unresolved D. Per the germline V gene, CDR1 is MNHEY and CDR2 is SVGEGT. The CDR3 runs to 14 residues. V was clipped by 0 bases and J by 6 bases, with 9 bases between them. The CDR3 nucleotides read TGTGCCAGCAGTTACTCTTTATCGACTCAGCCCCAGCATTTT. It is translated as CASSYSLSTQPQHF.

This chain joins TRBV23-1 and TRBJ1-1, with D unresolved. TRBV23-1 is an ORF for which the function is uncertain. The V gene lost 4 bases and the J gene lost 1 base, with 7 bases spanning the gap. The CDR3 totals 13 residues. This chain's CDR3 is CASSREQNTEAFF. Here the CDR3 DNA reads TGCGCCAGCAGTCGGGAACAGAACACTGAAGCTTTCTTT.

V and J are TRBV6-5 and TRBJ2-5, with a weak D call TRBD2 (6 bases). The CDR3 spans 14 residues. Germline lookup yields CDR1 MNHEY and CDR2 SVGAGI. Trimming shortened V by 5 bases and J by 2 bases, and 12 bases separated the two germline ends. CDR3 loop: CASSPSGTQETQYF. The CDR3 DNA follows: TGTGCCAGCAGTCCGTCCGGGACTCAAGAGACCCAGTACTTC.

V is TRBV6-6 and J is TRBJ1-6; D unclear. CDR3 size: 14 residues. V was cut by 2 bases and J by 4 bases, with 6 bases left in between. Germline loops: CDR1 MNHNY, CDR2 SVGAGI (reference sequence). The CDR3 DNA reads as TGTGCCAGCAGTTACGAAGATTATAATTCACCCCTCCACTTT. This codes for CASSYEDYNSPLHF.

A word on this clone: Other DNA sequences in the same sample also yield this CDR3. This chain joins TRBV6-5 and TRBJ2-7, with D perhaps TRBD1 or TRBD2 (6 bases each). Looked up from germline, CDR1 is MNHEY and CDR2 is SVGAGI. The CDR3 is 15 residues long. The V end lost 0 bases, the J end lost 3 bases, and 12 bases lay between the germline ends. CDR3 amino acids: CASSYSRGVSYEQYF. The DNA for the CDR3 is TGTGCCAGCAGTTACTCGAGGGGGGTGAGCTACGAGCAGTACTTC.

This chain uses TRBV3-1 (or the pseudogene TRBV3-2) with TRBJ2-1; tentative D call: TRBD2 (5 bases). Germline CDR1 reads LGHDT; CDR2 reads YNNKEL (reference sequence). Trimming removed 0 bases from V and 8 bases from J, with 17 bases in between. This CDR3 spans 16 amino acids. The CDR3 here is CASSQDATVAADEQFF. The CDR3 DNA reads TGTGCCAGCAGCCAAGACGCAACGGTAGCAGCGGATGAGCAGTTCTTC.

The genes are TRBV5-1 and TRBJ2-7; D possibly corresponds to TRBD2 (7 bases). The CDR3 is 14 amino acids. Germline CDR1 SGHRS, CDR2 YFSETQ. V was pared by 7 bases and J by 6 bases, with 20 bases between. CDR3 in amino acids: CASDLGTGRGEQYF. For the CDR3, the DNA is TGCGCCAGCGACCTCGGTACAGGGAGGGGCGAGCAGTACTTC.

V usage is TRBV4-1 and J usage is TRBJ2-7; TRBD2 might be the D (7 bases). Trimming left V 3 bases short and J 7 bases short, with 16 bases between. This CDR3 has 14 residues. CDR1 MGHRA and CDR2 YSYEKL come from the germline V gene. CDR3 in DNA: TGCGCCAGCAGCCATTCTGCGGGGGCAAAGGAGCAGTACTTC. This encodes CASSHSAGAKEQYF.

The chain recombines TRBV12-5 with TRBJ2-7; D is perhaps TRBD1 (6 bases). Trimming removed 3 bases from V and 6 bases from J, with 12 bases in between. This CDR3 region has 13 residues. Germline-derived CDR1 and CDR2 are LGHNT and FRNRAP. CDR3 amino acids: CASGFLQGGEQYF. In nucleotides, the CDR3 is TGTGCTAGTGGTTTTTTACAGGGCGGCGAGCAGTACTTC.

The chain combines TRBV4-1 with TRBJ2-7, with TRBD1 matching 11 bases. After removal of 0 bases from V and 5 bases from J, the junction contained 9 bases not matched to a gene. Germline values: CDR1 MGHRA, CDR2 YSYEKL. The CDR3 loop spans 17 amino acids. CDR3 residues: CASSQENTPGQGDEQYF. Written as DNA, the CDR3 is TGCGCCAGCAGCCAAGAGAATACACCGGGACAGGGGGACGAGCAGTACTTC.

The chain links TRBV7-9 to TRBJ1-2; no reliable D call. Germline CDR1 reads SEHNR; CDR2 reads FQNEAQ (reference sequence). V dropped 3 bases and J dropped 0 bases, with 14 bases sitting between them. The CDR3 consists of 16 residues. The CDR3 nucleotides are TGTGCCAGCAGCTTTCCGATGGCGGGAGCTAACTATGGCTACACCTTC. This translates into CASSFPMAGANYGYTF.

The V gene is TRBV10-3, the J gene TRBJ2-3, with 12 bases that match TRBD2. V was clipped by 0 bases and J by 6 bases; unmatched bases: 10. CDR3 length: 18 amino acids. Germline CDR1 is ENHRY and CDR2 is SYGVKD. Here the CDR3 reads CAISESALAGGRLDTQYF. The CDR3 DNA is TGTGCCATCAGTGAGTCGGCTCTAGCGGGGGGGCGATTGGATACGCAGTATTTT.

This clone was observed once. The genes are TRBV24-1 and TRBJ1-4; possible D gene TRBD1, 5 bases. Trimming pared 12 bases from V and 7 bases from J, leaving 20 bases between. Germline assignment: CDR1 KGHDR and CDR2 SFDVKD. CDR3 size: 14 residues. CDR3 nucleotide sequence: TGTGCCGCCACGGAACACAGGTCGCGTGAAAAACTGTTTTTT. Its translation: CAATEHRSREKLFF.

Worth noting for this clone: Relative to the germline gene, one junction end is altered; a read error may explain this. V is TRBV16 and J is TRBJ2-5; a weak D match, TRBD2 (5 bases). The CDR3 contains 15 residues. CDR1 is KGHSY and CDR2 is FQNENV in the germline V gene. The CDR3 DNA reads TGTGCCAGCAGCCAATCTGCCCTCCTCAGCCGAGGGCCGGACTTC. Amino acid sequence: CASSQSALLSRGPDF.

V is TRBV4-1 and J is TRBJ2-7; D gene unclear. This CDR3 spans 13 amino acids. With 1 base removed from V and 7 bases from J, the gap between germline ends came to 11 bases. Germline loops: CDR1 MGHRA, CDR2 YSYEKL. For the CDR3, the DNA is TGCGCCAGCAGCCAAGTTCCCAGTACGGAGCAGTACTTC. Translation: CASSQVPSTEQYF.

The chain links TRBV7-8 to TRBJ1-5, with D hard to call. Germline V lookup: CDR1 SGHVS, CDR2 FQNEAQ. The germline V and J ends were trimmed by 5 bases and 6 bases, with 8 bases remaining between them. The CDR3 totals 12 residues. The CDR3 sequence is CASSLFGQPQHF. CDR3 DNA: TGTGCCAGCAGCCTATTCGGTCAGCCCCAGCATTTT.

This chain joins TRBV4-3 and TRBJ1-2, with D tentatively TRBD1 (6 bases). Trimming stripped 0 bases from V and 5 bases from J, with 13 bases between. This CDR3 has 15 amino acids. Looked up from germline, CDR1 is LGHNA and CDR2 is YSLEER. CDR3 sequence (DNA): TGCGCCAGCAGCCAAGATTTCGTAGGGGGGTATGGCTACACCTTC. Encoded protein: CASSQDFVGGYGYTF.

The chain uses TRBV11-3 and TRBJ2-2, with D maybe TRBD2 (6 bases). This CDR3 contains 15 residues. Looked up from germline, CDR1 is SGHNT and CDR2 is YENEEA. V lost 6 bases and J 5 bases, leaving 16 bases between the germline ends. The CDR3 DNA reads TGTGCCAGCAGGGAGGGGTCTGGGGGAACCGGGGAGCTGTTTTTT. Its protein product is CASREGSGGTGELFF.

This clone was seen once. The rearrangement joins TRBV9 to TRBJ2-5, with 11 bases that match TRBD2. V lost 2 bases and J lost 5; bases outside the gene matches: 8. Germline V gene data show CDR1 as SGDLS and CDR2 as YYNGEE. This CDR3 is built from 16 residues. CDR3 region: CASSVTSGGSGETQYF. CDR3 DNA sequence: TGTGCCAGCAGCGTTACTAGCGGGGGCTCCGGGGAGACCCAGTACTTC.

This clone was seen only a few times. V and J are TRBV6-2 or TRBV6-3 and TRBJ2-1; D may correspond to TRBD1 or TRBD2 (6 bases each). CDR3 length equals 17 residues. Germline V gives CDR1 MNHEY, CDR2 SVGEGT. The V gene lost 0 bases and the J gene lost 3 bases, with 15 bases spanning the gap. DNA of the CDR3: TGTGCCAGCAGTTACTCCGACGGGGGCTGGGACTACAATGAGCAGTTCTTC. As protein: CASSYSDGGWDYNEQFF.

The J gene is TRBJ2-1, the V gene TRBV12-3 or TRBV12-4; the D gene is possibly TRBD1 (5 bases). CDR3 length: 11 amino acids. V was pared by 7 bases and J by 9 bases, with 10 bases between. CDR3 loop: CASTLGVEQFF. In nucleotides, the CDR3 is TGTGCCAGCACCCTAGGGGTTGAGCAGTTCTTC.

J is TRBJ2-3 and V is TRBV27, with a possible D match to TRBD2 (5 bases). Germline-derived CDR1 and CDR2 are MNHEY and SMNVEV (reference sequence). The length of the CDR3 is 18 residues. The V end lost 0 bases, the J end lost 0 bases, and 16 bases lay between the germline ends. The CDR3: CASSLSVSGVTSTDTQYF. The CDR3 region has the DNA TGTGCCAGCAGTTTATCCGTGAGCGGAGTTACTAGCACAGATACGCAGTATTTT.

This chain links TRBV11-3 with TRBJ2-1, with 7 bases matching TRBD2. The CDR3 is 13 amino acids. Unmatched junction bases numbered 8, after V lost 0 bases and J lost 15 bases. The germline CDR1 and CDR2 sequences are SGHNT and YENEEA. CDR3 DNA: TGTGCCAGCAGCTTAGATCAGCGCGGGGGACGGTTCTTC. It codes for CASSLDQRGGRFF. The complete variable domain, with remaining parts taken from reference TRBV11-3 and TRBJ2-1, reads EAGVVQSPRYKIIEKKQPVAFWCNPISGHNTLYWYLQNLGQGPELLIRYENEEAVDDSQLPKDRFSAERLKGVDSTLKIQPAELGDSAVYLCASSLDQRGGRFFGPGTRLTVL.

This rearrangement joins TRBV3-1 (or the pseudogene TRBV3-2) to TRBJ2-1; 7 positions match TRBD2. The CDR3 covers 14 residues. Germline-derived CDR1 and CDR2 are LGHDT and YNNKEL (reference sequence). The ends lost 1 base at V and 6 bases at J; junction bases unmatched: 3. Here the CDR3 DNA reads TGTGCCAGCAGCCAAGGCTGGGGGGGCAATGAGCAGTTCTTC. Its translation: CASSQGWGGNEQFF.